Here is one T cell receptor (beta chain) with its context. Its target is unknown. The assay was immunoSEQ multiplex PCR, and TCRdb's table has in-frame clones only and misses some. The sample lists more than 95,000 clones, nearly 95% occurring once. V shed 4 bases and J shed 3 bases, with 10 bases lying between them. The CDR3 is made up of 13 amino acids. The germline V gene encodes CDR1 MNHEY and CDR2 SVGAGI. The entry originates in a study of T cell responses to AZD1222 COVID-19 vaccine. The study's findings and limits: Among spike-specific TCRs, nearly half reportedly target unmutated variant regions. Spike-specific TCR breadth and depth rose after two AZD1222 doses. Recipients of AZD1222 seropositive at baseline numbered only five or six. Donors were mostly white British, more females; clonal diversity possibly underestimated.

The input for sequencing was peripheral blood, taken on day 0 of AZD1222 vaccination. This sequence originates from an adult in good health. The chain recombines TRBV6-5 with TRBJ2-7; the D gene is possibly TRBD1 (6 bases). CDR3 region: CASSSRRGYEQYF. The CDR3 region has the DNA TGTGCCAGCAGTTCACGCAGGGGCTACGAGCAGTACTTC.